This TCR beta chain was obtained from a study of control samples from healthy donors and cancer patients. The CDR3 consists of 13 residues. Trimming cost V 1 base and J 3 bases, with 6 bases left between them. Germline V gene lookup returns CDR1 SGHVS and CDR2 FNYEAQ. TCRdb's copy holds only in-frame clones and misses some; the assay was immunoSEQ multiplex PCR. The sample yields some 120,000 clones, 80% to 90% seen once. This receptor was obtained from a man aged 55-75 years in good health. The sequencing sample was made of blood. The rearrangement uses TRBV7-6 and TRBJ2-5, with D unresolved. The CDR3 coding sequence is TGTGCCAGCAGCTTAGGCCAAAAAGAGACCCAGTACTTC. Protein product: CASSLGQKETQYF.